The clone carrying this T cell receptor (beta chain) was seen ten or more times. Its antigen is unidentified. The source of the sample is a study of CD8+CD57+ T cells in acquired aplastic anemia. The CDR3 covers 15 residues. V gave up 5 bases and J gave up 3 bases; unmatched junction bases: 9. Study-level findings and limits: Found in both controls and patients were around 31 CD8+ CDR3 sequences.

Template material for TCR beta VDJ and CDR3 profiling consisted of genomic DNA. One entry per CDR3 protein, called by TCRdb with MiXCR from the reads. The top ten clones hold about 2.5% of a sample with 100,000 to 150,000 distinct CDR3 sequences, about 46% of them seen once. The chain links TRBV12-3 or TRBV12-4 to TRBJ1-2; 7 nucleotides agree with TRBD1. The receptor was derived from a human donor in good health, serving as a control. The sequenced sample was sorted CD4+, CD8+, or CD8+CD57+ T cells (not recorded which) from PBMCs. CDR3 nucleotides: TGTGCCAGCAGTCGAAGGGGGCAGGGGGACTATGGCTACACCTTC. The encoded protein is CASSRRGQGDYGYTF.